The 24 T cell receptor beta chains below were found in one sample sequenced in a study of T cells in Graves' hyperthyroidism and ophthalmopathy. TCR beta CDR3 regions were amplified from RNA transcripts. First-round RT-PCR targeting the TCR CDR3 was performed with the HTBI primer set. One entry per CDR3 protein, called by TCRdb with MiXCR from the multiplex PCR reads. The sample shows 730,000 or so distinct CDR3 sequences, roughly a sixth of them seen only once. Sequenced: blood. These receptors originate from a woman aged 45-59 years with Graves' hyperthyroidism that later progressed to Graves' ophthalmopathy.

This clonotype was counted only a few times. CDR3 protein: CASSLSALAYSGGANEQFF. CDR3 nucleotides: TGTGCCAGCAGTTTATCCGCTCTCGCTTATAGCGGGGGGGCCAATGAGCAGTTCTTC. V is TRBV27 and J is TRBJ2-1; 11 nucleotides match TRBD2. The V gene end was trimmed by 0 bases and the J gene end by 6 bases; junction bases not matched to a gene: 13. Per the germline V gene, CDR1 is MNHEY and CDR2 is SMNVEV (reference sequence). The CDR3 is made up of 19 amino acids.

V usage is TRBV3-1 and J usage is TRBJ2-1; 13 bases are shared with TRBD2. CDR1 is LGHDT, CDR2 YNNKEL, per germline (reference sequence). The V segment lost 5 bases and the J segment 6 bases; nucleotides outside the gene matches: 4. This CDR3 region has 15 residues. CDR3 DNA sequence: TGTGCCAGCAGCGTACTAGCGGGGGGGCCCAATGAGCAGTTCTTC. Translating gives CASSVLAGGPNEQFF.

This clonotype has more than one count but fewer than ten. This chain uses TRBV7-2 with TRBJ1-4; no reliable D call. Looked up from germline, CDR1 is SGHTA and CDR2 is FQGNSA. The V end was cut by 5 bases, the J end by 12 bases, with 16 bases between. CDR3 length: 13 residues. The CDR3 DNA is TGTGCCAGCAGCCTAAATAGGAAGGCACAACTGTTTTTT. It encodes CASSLNRKAQLFF.

The table lists this clonotype with a few counts. The V and J genes are TRBV27 and TRBJ1-6, with D hard to call. V dropped 3 bases and J dropped 0 bases, with 15 bases sitting between them. CDR3 length: 18 residues. The germline V gene has CDR1 MNHEY and CDR2 SMNVEV (reference sequence). CDR3 sequence: CASSFVIGRSSYNSPLHF. CDR3 bases: TGTGCCAGCAGTTTTGTGATTGGACGAAGCTCCTATAATTCACCCCTCCACTTT.

The chain joins TRBV19 to TRBJ2-5; TRBD2 might be the D (5 bases). This CDR3 region has 15 residues. Germline V gene lookup returns CDR1 LNHDA and CDR2 SQIVND (reference sequence). The ends were cut back, 7 bases at V and 6 bases at J, with 21 bases in the middle. CDR3 in amino acids: CASNSLGPEGKTQYF. The CDR3 DNA is TGTGCCAGTAACAGTCTAGGACCCGAGGGAAAGACCCAGTACTTC.

V gene TRBV5-1 combines with J gene TRBJ2-7; possibly TRBD2 for D (5 bases). This CDR3 region has 15 residues. The germline gives CDR1 SGHRS, CDR2 YFSETQ. Trimming stripped 0 bases from V and 3 bases from J, with 13 bases between. CDR3 loop: CASSLGEIASYEQYF. The CDR3 DNA is TGCGCCAGCAGCTTGGGGGAGATCGCGAGCTACGAGCAGTACTTC.

This clonotype was recorded many times. The chain is built from TRBV20-1 and TRBJ1-5; possible D gene TRBD1, 6 bases. Per germline, CDR1 DFQATT and CDR2 SNEGSKA (reference sequence). There are 15 residues in the CDR3. The V and J ends lost 0 bases and 2 bases respectively, with 11 bases between them. CDR3 residues: CSARDFAGGNQPQHF. The CDR3 DNA reads as TGCAGTGCTAGAGATTTTGCAGGGGGCAATCAGCCCCAGCATTTT.

This clonotype appeared many times. The chain is built from TRBV18 and TRBJ1-1; D possibly corresponds to TRBD1 (5 bases). V lost 4 bases and J lost 4, with 10 bases in between. The CDR3 consists of 13 residues. The germline CDR1 and CDR2 sequences are KGHSH and LQKENI. For the CDR3, the DNA is TGTGCCAGCTCACAGGGGACGGGCACTGAAGCTTTCTTT. Translated, it gives CASSQGTGTEAFF. The whole variable domain, filled in from reference TRBV18 and TRBJ1-1, reads NAGVMQNPRHLVRRRGQEARLRCSPMKGHSHVYWYRQLPEEGLKFMVYLQKENIIDESGMPKERFSAEFPKEGPSILRIQQVVRGDSAAYFCASSQGTGTEAFFGQGTRLTVV.

This clonotype was counted ten times or more. CDR3 residues: CASSFRAGEETQYF. DNA for the CDR3: TGTGCCAGCAGCTTCCGAGCGGGAGAAGAGACCCAGTACTTC. The chain uses TRBV7-2 and TRBJ2-5, with 8 bases matching TRBD2. Germline CDR1 reads SGHTA; CDR2 reads FQGNSA. The CDR3 length is 14 residues. V lost 3 bases and J lost 3; bases outside the gene matches: 3.

This clonotype was recorded a few times. The chain carries TRBV29-1 and TRBJ1-2; 8 nucleotides align to TRBD1. After removal of 4 bases from V and 2 bases from J, the junction contained 3 bases not matched to a gene. The CDR3 is made up of 13 amino acids. Germline V CDR1 and CDR2: SQVTM, ANQGSEA. The CDR3 sequence: CSVADRENYGYTF. Written as DNA, the CDR3 is TGCAGCGTTGCGGACAGGGAGAACTATGGCTACACCTTC.

This clonotype showed up many times. The rearrangement joins TRBV30 to TRBJ1-5; D gene unclear. CDR1 and CDR2 (germline): GTSNPN, SVGIG (reference sequence). Trimming took 2 bases from V and 3 from J, leaving 11 bases between them. The CDR3 runs 14 residues. Written as DNA, the CDR3 is TGTGCCTGGAGTCCAGGCCAGGCCAATCAGCCCCAGCATTTT. This gives the protein CAWSPGQANQPQHF. Combining the CDR3 with reference TRBV30 and TRBJ1-5 gives the whole variable domain SQTIHQWPATLVQPVGSPLSLECTVEGTSNPNLYWYRQAAGRGLQLLFYSVGIGQISSEVPQNLSASRPQDRQFILSSKKLLLSDSGFYLCAWSPGQANQPQHFGDGTRLSIL.

This clonotype turned up a few times. CDR3 sequence (DNA): TGTGCCAGCAGCTGGACAGGGCCGATGAACACTGAAGCTTTCTTT. Translating gives CASSWTGPMNTEAFF. The rearrangement uses TRBV5-4 and TRBJ1-1; 8 bases map to TRBD1. In germline, CDR1 is SGHNT, CDR2 YYREEE (reference sequence). This CDR3 has 15 residues. Unmatched junction bases numbered 4, after V lost 3 bases and J lost 0 bases. Looking up the rest from reference TRBV5-4 and TRBJ1-1 gives the full variable domain: ETGVTQSPTHLIKTRGQQVTLRCSSQSGHNTVSWYQQALGQGPQFIFQYYREEENGRGNFPPRFSGLQFPNYSSELNVNALELDDSALYLCASSWTGPMNTEAFFGQGTRLTVV.

This clonotype was observed many times. J is TRBJ2-7 and V is TRBV6-2 or TRBV6-3; D call uncertain. From germline, CDR1 is MNHEY and CDR2 SVGEGT. There are 13 residues in the CDR3. The ends were cut back, 1 base at V and 4 bases at J, with 8 bases in the middle. CDR3 sequence reads: CASSYFGSYEQYF. Here the CDR3 DNA reads TGTGCCAGCAGTTACTTCGGGTCGTACGAGCAGTACTTC.

The rearrangement links TRBV6-2 or TRBV6-3 to TRBJ1-4, with 11 nucleotides matching TRBD1. The CDR3 runs to 17 residues. V lost 6 bases to trimming and J lost 5 bases; unmatched junction nucleotides: 11. Germline V gives CDR1 MNHEY, CDR2 SVGEGT. In DNA, the CDR3 is TGTGCCAGCAGCCGATATGGGACAGGGGGTTTGAATGAAAAACTGTTTTTT. Protein: CASSRYGTGGLNEKLFF.

The chain carries TRBV6-2 or TRBV6-3 and TRBJ2-1; D is uncertain. V dropped 2 bases and J dropped 2 bases, with 7 bases sitting between them. The CDR3 runs to 14 residues. Germline values: CDR1 MNHEY, CDR2 SVGEGT. CDR3 DNA sequence: TGTGCCAGCAGTTACAAAGGGACCTACAATGAGCAGTTCTTC. Protein product: CASSYKGTYNEQFF.

A few counts support this clonotype. The chain is built from TRBV5-1 and TRBJ2-1; D could derive from TRBD1 or TRBD2 (5 bases each). CDR3 length equals 14 residues. Germline V gene data show CDR1 as SGHRS and CDR2 as YFSETQ. Trimming took off 3 bases at V and 5 bases at J, with 12 bases between the two ends. CDR3 sequence (DNA): TGCGCCAGCAGCTCAATGTGGGGGAACAATGAGCAGTTCTTC. Residues: CASSSMWGNNEQFF. Full variable domain (missing parts from reference TRBV5-1 and TRBJ2-1): KAGVTQTPRYLIKTRGQQVTLSCSPISGHRSVSWYQQTPGQGLQFLFEYFSETQRNKGNFPGRFSGRQFSNSRSEMNVSTLELGDSALYLCASSSMWGNNEQFFGPGTRLTVL.

The sample holds a few counts of this clonotype. The genes are TRBV19 and TRBJ1-2; 8 bases fit TRBD1. V trimming: 5 bases; J trimming: 1 base; junction bases outside the gene matches: 6. The germline gives CDR1 LNHDA, CDR2 SQIVND (reference sequence). The CDR3 consists of 15 residues. CDR3 DNA sequence: TGTGCCAGTAGTGCTCCGGGACAGGTTAACTATGGCTACACCTTC. Translated: CASSAPGQVNYGYTF. Together with reference TRBV19 and TRBJ1-2, the CDR3 gives the full variable domain: DGGITQSPKYLFRKEGQNVTLSCEQNLNHDAMYWYRQDPGQGLRLIYYSQIVNDFQKGDIAEGYSVSREKKESFPLTVTSAQKNPTAFYLCASSAPGQVNYGYTFGSGTRLTVV.

This clonotype was picked up many times. The chain has TRBV3-1 and TRBJ2-7; no clear D gene. The CDR3 consists of 12 residues. The germline V gene encodes CDR1 LGHDT and CDR2 YNNKEL (reference sequence). Trimming left V 4 bases short and J 7 bases short, with 11 bases between. CDR3 in amino acids: CASSPGAEEQYF. CDR3 nucleotide sequence: TGTGCCAGCAGCCCGGGTGCAGAGGAGCAGTACTTC.

There are many counts of this clonotype. The chain uses TRBV20-1 and TRBJ1-2; maybe TRBD1 (6 bases). V dropped 0 bases and J dropped 4 bases, with 12 bases sitting between them. From germline, CDR1 is DFQATT and CDR2 SNEGSKA (reference sequence). This CDR3 comprises 14 residues. The CDR3 coding sequence is TGCAGTGCTAGAGAGGGACACCTCCCCTATGGCTACACCTTC. This translates into CSAREGHLPYGYTF.

V is TRBV11-1 and J is TRBJ1-4; D may be TRBD1 (6 bases). Trimming stripped 2 bases from V and 10 bases from J, with 14 bases between. CDR3 size: 14 residues. CDR1 and CDR2 (germline): SGHAT, FQDESV (reference sequence). The CDR3 spells CASSLRTAGGKLFF. CDR3 in DNA: TGTGCCAGCAGCTTAAGGACAGCCGGAGGAAAACTGTTTTTT.

This clonotype was observed many times. This chain uses TRBV11-2 with TRBJ1-2; D unresolved. V shed 3 bases and J shed 2 bases, with 4 bases lying between them. The CDR3 has 12 amino acids. Germline V CDR1 and CDR2: SGHAT, FQNNGV. The CDR3 is CASSFRNYGYTF. In nucleotides, the CDR3 is TGTGCCAGCAGCTTTAGGAACTATGGCTACACCTTC.

In its sample, this clonotype was seen many times. The chain links TRBV6-1 to TRBJ2-7; D is perhaps TRBD1 (5 bases). Trimming stripped 7 bases from V and 2 bases from J, with 15 bases between. This CDR3 is built from 14 residues. Germline lookup yields CDR1 MNHNS and CDR2 SASEGT. The CDR3 nucleotides read TGTGCCAGCACCGACCCCCAGGGAACCTACGAGCAGTACTTC. It is translated as CASTDPQGTYEQYF.

This clonotype was seen many times. This rearrangement joins TRBV9 to TRBJ2-6; D not resolved. The CDR3 covers 14 residues. V was clipped by 0 bases and J by 2 bases, with 3 bases between them. Per germline, CDR1 SGDLS and CDR2 YYNGEE. Here the CDR3 reads CASSVGAGANVLTF. The CDR3 DNA reads as TGTGCCAGCAGCGTAGGGGCTGGGGCCAACGTCCTGACTTTC.

The sample holds a few counts of this clonotype. J is TRBJ1-5 and V is TRBV3-1; the match to TRBD1 covers 8 bases. V lost 4 bases and J lost 1; bases outside the gene matches: 6. The germline V gene encodes CDR1 LGHDT and CDR2 YNNKEL (reference sequence). The CDR3 extends over 16 amino acids. The CDR3 region is CASSLTGDRSNQPQHF. The DNA for the CDR3 is TGTGCCAGCAGCCTGACAGGGGACAGGAGCAATCAGCCCCAGCATTTT.